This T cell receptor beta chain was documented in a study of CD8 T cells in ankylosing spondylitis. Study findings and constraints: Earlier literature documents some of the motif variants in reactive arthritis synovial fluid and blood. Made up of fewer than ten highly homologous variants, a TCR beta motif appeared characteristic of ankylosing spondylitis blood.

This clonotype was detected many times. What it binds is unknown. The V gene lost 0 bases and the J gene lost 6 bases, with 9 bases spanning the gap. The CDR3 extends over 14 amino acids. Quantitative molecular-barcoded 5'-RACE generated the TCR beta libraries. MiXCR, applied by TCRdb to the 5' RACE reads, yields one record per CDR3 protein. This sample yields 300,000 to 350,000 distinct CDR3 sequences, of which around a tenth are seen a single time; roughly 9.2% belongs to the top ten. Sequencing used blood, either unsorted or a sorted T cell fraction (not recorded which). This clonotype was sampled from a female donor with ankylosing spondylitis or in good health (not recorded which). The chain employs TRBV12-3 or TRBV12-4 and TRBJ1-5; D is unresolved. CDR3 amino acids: CASSLADISQPQHF. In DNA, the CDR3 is TGTGCCAGCAGTTTAGCGGATATTTCTCAGCCCCAGCATTTT.